These 22 T cell receptor beta chains were sequenced from one sample in a study of radiation and T cells in renal cell carcinoma. Profiled with immunoSEQ multiplex PCR; TCRdb holds only in-frame clones, not every one. There are around 120,000 clones in the sample; approximately 78% occur only once, and about 1.9% lies in the top ten. Time point specified: blood 2 weeks post-SBRT. Regarding treatment: 15 Gy SBRT to primary tumor, nephrectomy 4 weeks later. The sample here was blood, taken from a patient whose treatment included radiotherapy and nephrectomy. The origin of the receptors is an older woman with renal cell carcinoma.

The chain is built from TRBV4-3 and TRBJ2-7; weak D call: TRBD1 (7 bases). CDR3 length: 15 amino acids. Germline CDR1 LGHNA, CDR2 YSLEER. V was trimmed by 0 bases and J by 3 bases, leaving 12 bases between them. In DNA form, the CDR3 reads TGCGCCAGCAGCCAAGATTCGCAGGGGGGCTACGAGCAGTACTTC. Translating it yields CASSQDSQGGYEQYF.

The rearrangement uses TRBV4-1 and TRBJ2-7, with D perhaps given as TRBD1 or TRBD2 (5 bases each). The CDR3 totals 16 residues. Trimming removed 6 bases from V and 1 base from J, with 19 bases in between. Germline V gene lookup returns CDR1 MGHRA and CDR2 YSYEKL. The CDR3 region is CASRRSAGTDSYEQYF. The DNA of the CDR3 is TGCGCCAGCAGACGGTCTGCCGGGACGGATTCCTACGAGCAGTACTTC.

This chain uses TRBV11-2 with TRBJ1-6; D gene unclear. Germline V gene lookup returns CDR1 SGHAT and CDR2 FQNNGV. Trimming cost V 5 bases and J 5 bases, with 10 bases left between them. The CDR3 sequence is 14 residues long. The CDR3 region has the DNA TGTGCCAGCAGCGTCACAGCAAATAATTCACCCCTCCACTTT. Its translation is CASSVTANNSPLHF.

This chain links TRBV5-1 with TRBJ2-1; D unresolved. In germline, CDR1 is SGHRS, CDR2 YFSETQ. The CDR3 has 15 residues. V was cut by 0 bases and J by 0 bases, with 7 bases left in between. The CDR3 is CASSLDQSSYNEQFF. CDR3 bases: TGCGCCAGCAGCTTGGACCAGAGCTCCTACAATGAGCAGTTCTTC.

The gene calls are TRBV28 and TRBJ2-1, with a weak D call TRBD2 (5 bases). The V gene's germline CDR1 is MDHEN and CDR2 SYDVKM. The CDR3 totals 15 residues. Trimming left V 4 bases short and J 8 bases short, with 18 bases between. CDR3 DNA sequence: TGTGCCAGCAGTTCCACACCCTACCGGGGAGATGAGCAGTTCTTC. Residues: CASSSTPYRGDEQFF.

This rearrangement joins TRBV21-1 to TRBJ1-3; TRBD1, the table's D call, lacks a check against the DNA. TRBV21-1 is tagged as a pseudogene. This CDR3 comprises 15 residues. The CDR3 nucleotides read TGTGCCAGCAGCAAAGGGCAGGGGGCTGGAAACACCATATATTTT. It specifies CASSKGQGAGNTIYF.

The rearrangement links TRBV5-1 to TRBJ2-1; 10 positions agree with TRBD1. CDR3 size: 16 residues. CDR1 and CDR2 (germline): SGHRS, YFSETQ. V was pared by 2 bases and J by 7 bases, with 9 bases of the junction left unmatched. CDR3 sequence: CASSLFGDRGLNEQFF. The CDR3 DNA follows: TGCGCCAGCAGCTTATTTGGGGACAGGGGTTTGAATGAGCAGTTCTTC.

The chain uses TRBV5-1 and TRBJ2-7, with 8 bases fitting TRBD1. CDR3 length: 13 residues. The germline V gene has CDR1 SGHRS and CDR2 YFSETQ. The J segment lost 6 bases and the V segment lost 4 bases, leaving 6 bases of the junction unmatched. CDR3 in DNA: TGCGCCAGCAGCCTTAGGGACAGGATCGAGCAGTACTTC. This sequence encodes CASSLRDRIEQYF.

The chain has TRBV6-1 and TRBJ2-3, with D unresolved. The CDR3 extends over 14 amino acids. From germline, CDR1 is MNHNS and CDR2 SASEGT. Deletions cut 0 bases from V and 6 bases from J, with 10 bases between. CDR3 nucleotides: TGTGCCAGCAGTGAAGCGATCGTTTCTGATACGCAGTATTTT. The encoded protein is CASSEAIVSDTQYF.

The chain couples TRBV7-2 to TRBJ2-5, with 10 positions matching TRBD2. The CDR3 runs 15 residues. V was pared by 5 bases and J by 4 bases, with 7 bases of the junction left unmatched. Germline CDR1 is SGHTA and CDR2 is FQGNSA. In DNA form, the CDR3 reads TGTGCCAGCAGCAACAGCGGGGGGGCCTCAGAGACCCAGTACTTC. It yields the protein CASSNSGGASETQYF.

The V call is TRBV7-9, the J call TRBJ2-4; TRBD2 matches 15 bases. Germline V gene lookup returns CDR1 SEHNR and CDR2 FQNEAQ (reference sequence). The ends lost 3 bases at V and 5 bases at J; junction bases unmatched: 11. There are 19 residues in the CDR3. The CDR3 reads CASSFPRGLAGGQENIQYF. CDR3 in DNA: TGTGCCAGCAGCTTCCCCCGTGGACTAGCGGGGGGGCAGGAAAACATTCAGTACTTC.

This clone has just a few counts. V is TRBV28 and J is TRBJ2-7; tentative D call: TRBD1 (6 bases). Germline V gene data show CDR1 as MDHEN and CDR2 as SYDVKM. The germline V and J ends were trimmed by 5 bases and 3 bases, with 11 bases remaining between them. The CDR3 has 13 amino acids. Here the CDR3 reads CASSPQDSYEQYF. The CDR3, as DNA: TGTGCCAGCAGTCCTCAGGACAGCTACGAGCAGTACTTC. Supplemented by reference TRBV28 and TRBJ2-7, the full variable domain reads DVKVTQSSRYLVKRTGEKVFLECVQDMDHENMFWYRQDPGLGLRLIYFSYDVKMKEKGDIPEGYSVSREKKERFSLILESASTNQTSMYLCASSPQDSYEQYFGPGTRLTVT.

This clone was detected once. The chain is built from TRBV13 and TRBJ1-2; TRBD1 aligns across 7 bases. The germline CDR1 and CDR2 sequences are PRHDT and FYEKMQ (reference sequence). V trimming: 5 bases; J trimming: 4 bases; junction bases outside the gene matches: 7. The CDR3 contains 14 residues. CDR3 sequence (DNA): TGTGCCAGCAGCCAAGGGGGCCGGGCCTATGGCTACACCTTC. Its protein product is CASSQGGRAYGYTF.

The chain joins TRBV28 to TRBJ1-3; 9 bases line up with TRBD1. Germline V gene data show CDR1 as MDHEN and CDR2 as SYDVKM. This CDR3 spans 16 amino acids. The J segment lost 0 bases and the V segment lost 5 bases, leaving 5 bases of the junction unmatched. The CDR3 sequence is CASSRTGVSSGNTIYF. The CDR3 bases are TGTGCCAGCAGTCGGACAGGGGTTAGCTCTGGAAACACCATATATTTT.

The gene calls are TRBV12-2 and TRBJ1-1; TRBD1, as called in the table, went unchecked against the DNA. TRBV12-2 is a pseudogene. CDR3 length equals 15 residues. The CDR3 spells CASRLCLAGYTEAFF. The CDR3 coding sequence is TGTGCAAGTCGCTTATGTCTGGCAGGCTACACTGAAGCTTTCTTT.

The J gene is TRBJ2-3, the V gene TRBV5-1; D gene ambiguous. The V end lost 5 bases, the J end lost 1 base, and 5 bases lay between the germline ends. There are 12 residues in the CDR3. Looked up from germline, CDR1 is SGHRS and CDR2 is YFSETQ. The CDR3 bases are TGCGCCAGCAGGCAAGGCACAGATACGCAGTATTTT. It specifies CASRQGTDTQYF.

The rearrangement links TRBV19 to TRBJ2-5, with 7 bases matching TRBD1. From germline, CDR1 is LNHDA and CDR2 SQIVND (reference sequence). This CDR3 has 14 residues. With V trimmed by 4 bases and J by 5 bases, 7 bases remained unmatched. The CDR3 loop is CASSRTGARETQYF. CDR3 coding DNA: TGTGCCAGTAGTAGGACAGGAGCAAGGGAGACCCAGTACTTC.

The V call is TRBV7-8, the J call TRBJ2-1; the match to TRBD2 covers 13 bases. After removal of 5 bases from V and 1 base from J, the junction contained 8 bases not matched to a gene. This CDR3 is built from 18 residues. CDR1 is SGHVS, CDR2 FQNEAQ, per germline. CDR3 sequence reads: CASSIGLAGEVSYNEQFF. As DNA, the CDR3 is TGTGCCAGCAGCATTGGACTAGCGGGAGAGGTGTCCTACAATGAGCAGTTCTTC.

The count of this clone is one. This chain uses TRBV5-1 with TRBJ1-4, with D tentatively TRBD1 (6 bases). Germline V gives CDR1 SGHRS, CDR2 YFSETQ. Trimming removed 5 bases from V and 1 base from J, with 9 bases in between. CDR3 length: 14 residues. The CDR3 protein is CASRKQGTNEKLFF. As DNA, the CDR3 is TGCGCCAGCAGGAAACAGGGAACTAATGAAAAACTGTTTTTT.

The chain uses TRBV19 and TRBJ2-2, with TRBD2 matching 7 bases. V gave up 2 bases and J gave up 4 bases; unmatched junction bases: 10. This CDR3 has 17 residues. In germline, CDR1 is LNHDA, CDR2 SQIVND (reference sequence). This CDR3 reads CASSIRSAGVTTGELFF. CDR3 nucleotide sequence: TGTGCCAGTAGTATACGGTCCGCGGGAGTTACCACCGGGGAGCTGTTTTTT. Full variable domain (remainder filled in from reference TRBV19 and TRBJ2-2): DGGITQSPKYLFRKEGQNVTLSCEQNLNHDAMYWYRQDPGQGLRLIYYSQIVNDFQKGDIAEGYSVSREKKESFPLTVTSAQKNPTAFYLCASSIRSAGVTTGELFFGEGSRLTVL.

The chain links TRBV5-6 to TRBJ2-7, with D hard to call. The germline CDR1 and CDR2 sequences are SGHDT and YYEEEE. This CDR3 comprises 15 residues. V was trimmed by 2 bases and J by 2 bases, leaving 14 bases between them. CDR3 sequence (DNA): TGTGCCAGCAGCTTCCGACGTAACCCACCCTACGAGCAGTACTTC. It translates to CASSFRRNPPYEQYF.

The V call is TRBV11-2, the J call TRBJ2-5; D is ambiguous. V shed 0 bases and J shed 2 bases, with 16 bases lying between them. Germline-derived CDR1 and CDR2 are SGHAT and FQNNGV. This CDR3 has 17 amino acids. CDR3 residues: CASSLDMVGQQQETQYF. CDR3 DNA sequence: TGTGCCAGCAGCTTAGATATGGTAGGGCAACAGCAAGAGACCCAGTACTTC.